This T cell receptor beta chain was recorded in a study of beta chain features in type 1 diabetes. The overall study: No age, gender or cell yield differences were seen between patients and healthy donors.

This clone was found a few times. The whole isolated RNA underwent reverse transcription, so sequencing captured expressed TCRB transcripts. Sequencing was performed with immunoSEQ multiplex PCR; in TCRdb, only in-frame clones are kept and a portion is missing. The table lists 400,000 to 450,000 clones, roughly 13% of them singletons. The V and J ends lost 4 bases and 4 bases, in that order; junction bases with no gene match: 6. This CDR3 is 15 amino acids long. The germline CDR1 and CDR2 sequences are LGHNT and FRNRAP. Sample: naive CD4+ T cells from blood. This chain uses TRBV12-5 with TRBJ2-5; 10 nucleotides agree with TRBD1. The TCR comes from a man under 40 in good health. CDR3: CASGSGQGVGETQYF. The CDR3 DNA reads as TGTGCTAGTGGTTCTGGACAGGGGGTGGGAGAGACCCAGTACTTC.